The 26 T cell receptor beta chains listed next were all sequenced from one sample in a study of T cells expressing NK-cell markers. TCRdb re-called the 5' RACE reads and catalogs CDR3 proteins one per entry, DNA excluded. Listed are 450,000 to 600,000 distinct CDR3 sequences; around 3.3% falls within the top ten. The specimen was blood T cells: a sorted CD56 or NKG2C T cell subset, CD4+ or CD8+ T cells, or bulk PBMC T cells (not recorded which). These TCRs come from a man aged 18 to 30 in good health.

The gene calls are TRBV7-8 and TRBJ2-2; the TCRdb D gene call, TRBD1, has no DNA to confirm it. Per the germline V gene, CDR1 is SGHVS and CDR2 is FQNEAQ. The CDR3 sequence is 16 residues long. CDR3 in amino acids: CASSGGDRGSVGELFF.

The CDR3 loop reads CSASDLAETASYEQYF. This chain uses TRBV20-1 with TRBJ2-7. Germline V gene data show CDR1 as DFQATT and CDR2 as SNEGSKA (reference sequence). The length of the CDR3 is 16 residues.

The V and J genes are TRBV7-8 and TRBJ2-3. Germline V lookup: CDR1 SGHVS, CDR2 FQNEAQ. The CDR3 sequence is 12 residues long. The CDR3 loop is CASSLEVSLQYF.

The chain couples TRBV7-2 to TRBJ2-5; absent DNA, TCRdb's TRBD1 call cannot be checked. Germline CDR1 and CDR2: SGHTA and FQGNSA. CDR3 length: 16 residues. CDR3 in amino acids: CASSPRFTGNQETQYF.

The V gene is TRBV10-2, the J gene TRBJ2-1; no DNA is available, so the TRBD2 call from TCRdb remains unchecked. Germline lookup yields CDR1 WSHSY and CDR2 SAAADI. This CDR3 contains 14 residues. Here the CDR3 reads CASSGGRAYNEQFF.

The genes are TRBV12-3 or TRBV12-4 and TRBJ2-7; the TRBD2 assignment by TCRdb is unverifiable without DNA. This CDR3 contains 19 residues. The chain's CDR3 is CASSQGLAGEGLRAYEQYF.

According to its frequency, this clonotype is medium-sized. V is TRBV7-9 and J is TRBJ1-4. The CDR3 is 15 amino acids. Germline V lookup: CDR1 SEHNR, CDR2 FQNEAQ (reference sequence). CDR3 sequence: CASSFLRATNEKLFF.

V gene TRBV12-3 or TRBV12-4 combines with J gene TRBJ2-7. There are 14 residues in the CDR3. CDR3 region: CASSLGGRAYEQYF.

The chain employs TRBV12-3 or TRBV12-4 and TRBJ1-5. The CDR3 extends over 14 amino acids. CDR3 in amino acids: CASTQRYSNQPQHF.

The chain combines TRBV7-9 with TRBJ2-3; TCRdb returns TRBD2, unconfirmable since there is no DNA. CDR1 and CDR2 (germline): SEHNR, FQNEAQ (reference sequence). The CDR3 runs 17 residues. The CDR3 sequence: CASSLVMRDRMGDTQYF.

The genes are TRBV6-1 and TRBJ2-5; TCRdb gives TRBD2 as the D gene, but with no DNA this cannot be confirmed. The CDR3 extends over 16 amino acids. Germline V gives CDR1 MNHNS, CDR2 SASEGT. CDR3 sequence reads: CASSQGLADFQETQYF.

This sequence joins TRBV12-3 or TRBV12-4 and TRBJ2-5; TCRdb gives TRBD1 as the D gene, but with no DNA this cannot be confirmed. This CDR3 comprises 12 residues. The chain's CDR3 is CASSPDTGAQYF.

The V and J genes are TRBV10-3 and TRBJ2-5; no DNA is available, so the TRBD2 call from TCRdb remains unchecked. Germline-derived CDR1 and CDR2 are ENHRY and SYGVKD. CDR3 size: 16 residues. This CDR3 reads CAIKGTSGSLGETQYF.

The genes are TRBV12-3 or TRBV12-4 and TRBJ2-3; TCRdb's assignment of TRBD2 cannot be checked, as there is no DNA. The CDR3 has 15 residues. The CDR3 region is CASSLSSGRVATQYF.

The rearrangement uses TRBV5-1 and TRBJ2-7; TCRdb proposes TRBD2, but this gene call is untestable without DNA. Germline V gives CDR1 SGHRS, CDR2 YFSETQ. The CDR3 contains 16 residues. CDR3 protein: CASSSTSSGSTYEQYF.

V gene TRBV10-2 combines with J gene TRBJ2-3. The CDR3 is 15 residues long. Germline V gives CDR1 WSHSY, CDR2 SAAADI. CDR3 protein: CASSEAGVSTDTQYF.

The chain joins TRBV25-1 to TRBJ1-5. The CDR3 totals 12 residues. Germline values: CDR1 MGHDK, CDR2 SYGVNS. CDR3 residues: CASSGFNQPQHF.

The chain uses TRBV6-2 or TRBV6-3 and TRBJ2-1. Per germline, CDR1 MNHEY and CDR2 SVGEGT. The CDR3 has 16 amino acids. CDR3 region: CASRPSRVRAYNEQFF.

The chain couples TRBV12-3 or TRBV12-4 to TRBJ2-1; TCRdb gives TRBD1 as the D gene, but with no DNA this cannot be confirmed. The CDR3 consists of 14 residues. The CDR3 protein is CASTLRMETNEQFF.

V is TRBV28 and J is TRBJ2-7; TCRdb selects TRBD1, and the lack of DNA leaves this call unchecked. The CDR3 has 14 amino acids. Germline V gives CDR1 MDHEN, CDR2 SYDVKM. The CDR3 protein is CASRLHGQGKGQYF.

The rearrangement uses TRBV12-3 or TRBV12-4 and TRBJ2-5; TCRdb indicates TRBD2, and absent DNA this call remains unverified. The CDR3 contains 16 residues. CDR3 in amino acids: CASSLEASAGTKTQYF.

CDR3 region: CASSRDRIYTGELFF. The chain is built from TRBV5-1 and TRBJ2-2; TCRdb designates TRBD1, a call that cannot be tested without DNA. This CDR3 is 15 amino acids long. Germline V gene data show CDR1 as SGHRS and CDR2 as YFSETQ.

The chain combines TRBV7-9 with TRBJ2-5. This CDR3 is built from 15 residues. Per the germline V gene, CDR1 is SEHNR and CDR2 is FQNEAQ (reference sequence). CDR3 sequence reads: CASSLGAALWETQYF.

V is TRBV20-1 and J is TRBJ1-1; the TCRdb call, TRBD1, lacks DNA for checking. The germline gives CDR1 DFQATT, CDR2 SNEGSKA (reference sequence). The CDR3 consists of 13 residues. The CDR3 here is CSAIQGPATEAFF.

The chain carries TRBV2 and TRBJ2-1; TCRdb calls TRBD1, which cannot be checked without DNA. The CDR3 is 13 residues long. Germline V CDR1 and CDR2: SNHLY, FYNNEI. The chain's CDR3 is CASRDRGRNEQFF.

The gene calls are TRBV4-1 and TRBJ2-1; with no DNA, the TCRdb D assignment of TRBD1 cannot be verified. The CDR3 covers 16 residues. The V gene's germline CDR1 is MGHRA and CDR2 YSYEKL. The chain's CDR3 is CASSQARQNLYNEQFF.